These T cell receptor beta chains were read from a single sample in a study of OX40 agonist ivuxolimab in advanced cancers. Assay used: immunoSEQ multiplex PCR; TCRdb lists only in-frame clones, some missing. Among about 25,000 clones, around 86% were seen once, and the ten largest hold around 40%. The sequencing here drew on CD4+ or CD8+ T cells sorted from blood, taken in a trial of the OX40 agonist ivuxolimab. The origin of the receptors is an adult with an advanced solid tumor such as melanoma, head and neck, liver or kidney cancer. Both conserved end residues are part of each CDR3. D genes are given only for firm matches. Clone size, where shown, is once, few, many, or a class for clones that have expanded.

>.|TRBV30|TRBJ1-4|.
TGTGCCTGGAGTTGGGGGGAAAAACTGTTTTTT
CAWSWGEKLFF
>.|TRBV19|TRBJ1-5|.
TGTGCCAGTAGTATAGGGGTATATAGCAATCAGCCCCAGCATTTT
CASSIGVYSNQPQHF
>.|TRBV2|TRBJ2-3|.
TGTGCCAGCAGTGAGTTGAGAAGCGGCACAGATACGCAGTATTTT
CASSELRSGTDTQYF
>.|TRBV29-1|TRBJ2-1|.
TGCAGCGTTGACCCGGACAACTACAATGAGCAGTTCTTC
CSVDPDNYNEQFF
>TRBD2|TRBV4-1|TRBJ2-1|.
TGCGCCAGCAGCCAAGTTAGCGGGGGTTCTCCCGGGCAGTTCTTC
CASSQVSGGSPGQFF
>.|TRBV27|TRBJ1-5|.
TGTGCCAGCAGTTTAGGACAGTATCAGCCCCAGCATTTT
CASSLGQYQPQHF
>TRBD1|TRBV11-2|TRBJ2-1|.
TGTGCCAGCAGCTCCGGGACAGGGTCCTACAATGAGCAGTTCTTC
CASSSGTGSYNEQFF
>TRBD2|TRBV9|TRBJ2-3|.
TGTGCCAGCAGCGTAGAGACTAGCGGGGGTTCGCGTACGCAGTATTTT
CASSVETSGGSRTQYF
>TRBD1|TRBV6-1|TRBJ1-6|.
TGTGCCAGCAGCGACAGGGATGCTTCACCCCTCCACTTT
CASSDRDASPLHF
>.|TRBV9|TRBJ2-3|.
TGTGCCAGCAGCGTAGGGGGGGATGGAGGTACGCAGTATTTT
CASSVGGDGGTQYF
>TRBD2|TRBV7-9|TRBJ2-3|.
TGTGCCAGCAGCTTAGCCACCCGGACTAGCGGGAGTGGGGGAGATACGCAGTATTTT
CASSLATRTSGSGGDTQYF
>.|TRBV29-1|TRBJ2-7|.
TGCAGCGTATTCGAGGGGGGCCACTACGAGCAGTACTTC
CSVFEGGHYEQYF
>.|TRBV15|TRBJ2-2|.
TGTGCCACCAGCAGAGAAGGGAAGGACGGGGAGCTGTTTTTT
CATSREGKDGELFF
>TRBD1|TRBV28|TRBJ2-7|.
TGTGCCAGCAGCAAACGACAGGGACCCTACGAGCAGTACTTC
CASSKRQGPYEQYF
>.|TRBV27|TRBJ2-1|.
TGTGCCAGCAGTTTCTGGGGGGAGAATGAGCAGTTCTTC
CASSFWGENEQFF
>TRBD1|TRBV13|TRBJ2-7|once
TGTGCCAGCTTGGGGGGGGACAGGGTCGAGCAGTACTTC
CASLGGDRVEQYF
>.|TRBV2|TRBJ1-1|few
TGTGCCAGCACGGGGCCGCCGACTGAAGCTTTCTTT
CASTGPPTEAFF
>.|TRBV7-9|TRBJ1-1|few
TGTGCCAGCAGCTTCAGGATGAACACTGAAGCTTTCTTT
CASSFRMNTEAFF
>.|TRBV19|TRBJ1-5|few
TGTGCCAGTAGGGCGGGGGGGAATCAGCCCCAGCATTTT
CASRAGGNQPQHF
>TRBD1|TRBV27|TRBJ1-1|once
TGTGCCAGCAGTTACGACAGGGGGCGGGACACTGAAGCTTTCTTT
CASSYDRGRDTEAFF
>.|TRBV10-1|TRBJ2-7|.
TGCGCCAGCAGTGATGGACAGTACGGGCAGTACTTC
CASSDGQYGQYF
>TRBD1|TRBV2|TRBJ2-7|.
TGTGCCAGCAATTACAGGGGAGTGTACGAGCAGTACTTC
CASNYRGVYEQYF
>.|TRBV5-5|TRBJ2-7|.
TGTGCCAGCAGCTTGTCGGACAGTTTCTCCTACGAGCAGTACTTC
CASSLSDSFSYEQYF
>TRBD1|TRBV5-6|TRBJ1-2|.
TGTGCCAGCAGCCCTACTGAGGGGGCGCTCGGCTACACCTTC
CASSPTEGALGYTF
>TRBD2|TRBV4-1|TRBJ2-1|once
TGCGCCAGCAGCCAGGGACTAGCGGGAGGGCCCTACAATGAGCAGTTCTTC
CASSQGLAGGPYNEQFF
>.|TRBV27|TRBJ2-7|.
TGTGCCAGCAGTTTAATTTTCAGGGCGGACGAGCAGTACTTC
CASSLIFRADEQYF
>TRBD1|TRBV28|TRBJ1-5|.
TGTGCCAGCAGCTCTCTTACAGGGGGGGCCAATCAGCCCCAGCATTTT
CASSSLTGGANQPQHF
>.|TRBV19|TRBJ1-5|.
TGTGCCAGTAGTATTATGGGGAGCAATCAGCCCCAGCATTTT
CASSIMGSNQPQHF
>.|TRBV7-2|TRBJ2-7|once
TGTGCCAGCAGCTTAACTCTAGAGCAGTACTTC
CASSLTLEQYF
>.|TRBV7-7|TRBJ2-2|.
TGTGCTAGCAGGGAAACAGGGTCGAGCACCGGGGAGCTGTTTTTT
CASRETGSSTGELFF
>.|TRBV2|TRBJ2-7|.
TGTGCCAGCAGTGATGGAACTTCCTACGAGCAGTACTTC
CASSDGTSYEQYF
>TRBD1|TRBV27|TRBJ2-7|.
TGTGCCAGCAGTCACGCGACAGGGGGGTTATACGAGCAGTACTTC
CASSHATGGLYEQYF
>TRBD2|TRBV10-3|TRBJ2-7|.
TGTGCCATCAGTGGGTCTAGCGGGGTCTACGAGCAGTACTTC
CAISGSSGVYEQYF
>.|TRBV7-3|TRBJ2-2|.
TGTGCCAGCAGCTTATCTTACGGAAACACCGGGGAGCTGTTTTTT
CASSLSYGNTGELFF
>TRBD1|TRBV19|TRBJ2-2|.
TGTGCCAGTGTATGGACAGGGACCGGGGAGCTGTTTTTT
CASVWTGTGELFF
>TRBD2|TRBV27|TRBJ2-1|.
TGTGCCGCGAAGCTAGCGGGGAGCTACAATGAGCAGTTCTTC
CAAKLAGSYNEQFF
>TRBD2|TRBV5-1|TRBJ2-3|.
TGCGCCAGCAGCTTACTAGCGGGAGGGGCGGCAGATACGCAGTATTTT
CASSLLAGGAADTQYF
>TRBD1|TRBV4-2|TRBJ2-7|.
TGTGCCAGCAGCCCACTCACAGGGGGCAAGGACGAGCAGTACTTC
CASSPLTGGKDEQYF
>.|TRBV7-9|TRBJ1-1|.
TGTGCCAGCAGCCCTCGGGGGGGTGCCACTGAAGCTTTCTTT
CASSPRGGATEAFF
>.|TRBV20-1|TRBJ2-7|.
TGCAGTGCTGACGGGGGCTCAGGGCAGTACTTC
CSADGGSGQYF
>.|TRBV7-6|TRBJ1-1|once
TGTGCCAGCAGCCCGGGGCCGAACACTGAAGCTTTCTTT
CASSPGPNTEAFF
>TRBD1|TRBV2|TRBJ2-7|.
TGTGCCAGCATCCAGGACAAGGGGGCCGCCTCCTACGAGCAGTACTTC
CASIQDKGAASYEQYF
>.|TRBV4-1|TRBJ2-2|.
TGCGCCAGCAGCCAAGAGGAATGGGGGGAGCTGTTTTTT
CASSQEEWGELFF
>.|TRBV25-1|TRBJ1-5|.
TGTGCCAGCAGTGAATTGGGGGAGGATCAGCCCCAGCATTTT
CASSELGEDQPQHF
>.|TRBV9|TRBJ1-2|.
TGTGCCAGCAGCTCCGGGGACCCAAGGATTAACTATGGCTACACCTTC
CASSSGDPRINYGYTF
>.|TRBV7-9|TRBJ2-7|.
TGTGCCAGCAGCTTGTGGGTGGACTACGAGCAGTACTTC
CASSLWVDYEQYF
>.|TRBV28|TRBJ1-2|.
TGTGCCAGCAGTTTATCGCCGGGCCACTATGGCTACACCTTC
CASSLSPGHYGYTF
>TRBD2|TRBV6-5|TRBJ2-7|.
TGTGCCAGCAGTCCCTGGACTAGCGGCCTCTACGAGCAGTACTTC
CASSPWTSGLYEQYF
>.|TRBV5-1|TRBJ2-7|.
TGCGCCAGCAGCGGGACCATTTTCTCCTACGAGCAGTACTTC
CASSGTIFSYEQYF
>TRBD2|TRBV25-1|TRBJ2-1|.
TGTGCCAGCAGTGACCAACTAGCGGGGCCCTACAATGAGCAGTTCTTC
CASSDQLAGPYNEQFF
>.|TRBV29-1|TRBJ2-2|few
TGCAGCGTTCATCAGAGGAACACCGGGGAGCTGTTTTTT
CSVHQRNTGELFF
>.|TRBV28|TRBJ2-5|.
TGTGCCGCCCGAGACTTTCAAGAGACCCAGTACTTC
CAARDFQETQYF
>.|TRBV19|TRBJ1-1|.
TGTGCCAGTAGTCCCCGGGAGGGCACTGAAGCTTTCTTT
CASSPREGTEAFF
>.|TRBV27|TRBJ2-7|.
TGTGCCAGCAGTTCCCGCGTCGGTCAATACGAGCAGTACTTC
CASSSRVGQYEQYF
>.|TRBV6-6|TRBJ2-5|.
TGTGCCAGCACCGGGTCAAGGGAAGAGACCCAGTACTTC
CASTGSREETQYF